Listed below are T cell receptor beta chains from one sample, sequenced in a study of blood T cell repertoires in COVID-19. Using immunoSEQ multiplex PCR, the repertoire was profiled, and TCRdb retains in-frame clones only, with some absent. The sample contains over 400,000 clones, 80% to 90% of which appear only once. Specimen: peripheral blood. The receptors originated from a woman aged 25 to 39 with active or convalescent COVID-19. The CDR3 runs from the conserved cysteine through the conserved F or W. D genes are given only for firm matches. Expanded clones are given a class, and other clones once, few, many or no size at all.

J	V	size	D	CDR3	DNA
TRBJ2-7	TRBV11-3	NA	TRBD1	CASSITGGEQYF	TGTGCCAGCAGTATAACAGGGGGAGAGCAGTACTTC
TRBJ2-1	TRBV19	NA	NA	CASKRQGSIGEQFF	TGTGCCAGTAAGAGGCAAGGTAGTATCGGTGAGCAGTTCTTC
TRBJ2-2	TRBV10-3	NA	TRBD1	CAISATGTGLGAGELFF	TGTGCCATCAGTGCAACAGGGACAGGGCTGGGCGCCGGGGAGCTGTTTTTT
TRBJ2-5	TRBV5-1	NA	TRBD2	CASSSGLAGGFQETQYF	TGCGCCAGCAGCTCGGGACTAGCGGGAGGATTCCAAGAGACCCAGTACTTC
TRBJ2-1	TRBV19	once	TRBD2	CASSIGSGGANEQFF	TGTGCCAGTAGTATAGGGAGCGGGGGGGCCAATGAGCAGTTCTTC
TRBJ2-5	TRBV5-4	NA	NA	CASSLGGVGRETQYF	TGTGCCAGCAGCTTGGGAGGCGTTGGGAGAGAGACCCAGTACTTC
TRBJ1-2	TRBV3-1/TRBV3-2	NA	TRBD1	CASSPATGEHGYTF	TGTGCCAGCAGCCCAGCAACAGGGGAACATGGCTACACCTTC
TRBJ1-4	TRBV6-5	NA	NA	CASSGGWNEKLFF	TGTGCCAGCAGCGGAGGGTGGAATGAAAAACTGTTTTTT
TRBJ1-1	TRBV29-1	NA	TRBD1	CSVGQTNTEAFF	TGCAGCGTGGGACAGACTAACACTGAAGCTTTCTTT
TRBJ1-3	TRBV27	NA	TRBD1	CASSLTGYANTIYF	TGTGCCAGCAGTCTGACAGGGTACGCAAACACCATATATTTT
TRBJ2-1	TRBV9	NA	TRBD1	CASSVETGAEFF	TGTGCCAGCAGCGTAGAGACAGGGGCGGAATTCTTC
TRBJ1-5	TRBV28	NA	NA	CASSQNQPQHF	TGTGCCAGCAGTCAGAATCAGCCCCAGCATTTT
TRBJ2-7	TRBV27	NA	TRBD1	CASSDRVGEQYF	TGTGCCAGCAGCGACAGGGTTGGCGAGCAGTACTTC
TRBJ2-1	TRBV5-6	NA	TRBD2	CASSIRAGGFYNEQFF	TGTGCCAGCAGCATTAGAGCGGGGGGTTTCTACAATGAGCAGTTCTTC
TRBJ2-7	TRBV2	NA	NA	CASSEALYSYEQYF	TGTGCCAGCAGTGAAGCGCTCTATAGCTACGAGCAGTACTTC
TRBJ1-4	TRBV6-5	NA	NA	CASRGGETNEKLFF	TGTGCCAGCAGGGGGGGAGAGACTAATGAAAAACTGTTTTTT
TRBJ2-3	TRBV11-2	NA	TRBD2	CASSQGLAYTDTQYF	TGTGCCAGCAGCCAGGGACTAGCGTACACAGATACGCAGTATTTT
TRBJ2-1	TRBV27	once	TRBD2	CASSPSGNYNEQFF	TGTGCCAGCAGTCCTAGCGGGAACTACAATGAGCAGTTCTTC
TRBJ2-1	TRBV19	NA	NA	CASSAQIYNEQFF	TGTGCCAGTAGTGCTCAGATCTACAATGAGCAGTTCTTC
TRBJ1-5	TRBV2	once	NA	CASRVRSNQPQHF	TGTGCCAGCAGGGTCAGGAGCAATCAGCCCCAGCATTTT
TRBJ1-5	TRBV5-6	NA	NA	CASSQGSNQPQHF	TGTGCCAGCAGCCAGGGTAGCAATCAGCCCCAGCATTTT
TRBJ1-1	TRBV6-5	NA	TRBD1	CASGDRGLNTEAFF	TGTGCCAGCGGGGACAGGGGATTGAACACTGAAGCTTTCTTT